Listed below are T cell receptor beta chains from one sample, sequenced in a study of blood T cell repertoires in COVID-19. Libraries were prepared by immunoSEQ multiplex PCR; TCRdb keeps only in-frame clonotypes and omits some of them. This table holds almost 300,000 clones, about 90% found once. The specimen was peripheral blood. Every receptor here comes from a young woman with COVID-19, enrolled during active disease. The CDR3 runs from the conserved cysteine through the conserved F or W. A D gene is named only where the DNA matches it firmly. Clone sizes are given selectively: once, few, many, or a class where the clone is expanded.

d_call: NA
j_call: TRBJ1-5
v_call: TRBV28
clone_size: NA
cdr3_aa: CASSANWADSNQPQHF
cdr3_nt: TGTGCCAGCAGTGCAAACTGGGCAGATAGCAATCAGCCCCAGCATTTT

d_call: TRBD1
j_call: TRBJ1-2
v_call: TRBV10-3
clone_size: NA
cdr3_aa: CAISDPAGGSNYGYTF
cdr3_nt: TGTGCCATCAGTGACCCCGCAGGGGGCTCTAACTATGGCTACACCTTC

d_call: TRBD1
j_call: TRBJ1-2
v_call: TRBV2
clone_size: NA
cdr3_aa: CASRRGREGYTF
cdr3_nt: TGTGCCAGCAGAAGGGGGCGGGAAGGCTACACCTTC

d_call: TRBD1
j_call: TRBJ1-5
v_call: TRBV2
clone_size: NA
cdr3_aa: CASRGQAGQPQHF
cdr3_nt: TGTGCCAGCAGGGGACAGGCGGGACAGCCCCAGCATTTT

d_call: TRBD1
j_call: TRBJ1-4
v_call: TRBV6-5
clone_size: NA
cdr3_aa: CASMRPGQGEEKLFF
cdr3_nt: TGTGCCAGCATGAGACCGGGACAGGGTGAGGAAAAACTGTTTTTT

d_call: TRBD1
j_call: TRBJ2-5
v_call: TRBV6-5
clone_size: NA
cdr3_aa: CASSYTQGAEETQYF
cdr3_nt: TGTGCCAGCAGTTACACGCAGGGGGCGGAAGAGACCCAGTACTTC

d_call: TRBD1
j_call: TRBJ1-5
v_call: TRBV19
clone_size: NA
cdr3_aa: CASSTTGTGQPQHF
cdr3_nt: TGTGCCAGTAGTACTACCGGGACAGGTCAGCCCCAGCATTTT

d_call: NA
j_call: TRBJ2-7
v_call: TRBV18
clone_size: NA
cdr3_aa: CASSPNAGIGGNEQYF
cdr3_nt: TGTGCCAGCTCACCGAATGCAGGGATCGGGGGAAACGAGCAGTACTTC

d_call: TRBD1
j_call: TRBJ1-1
v_call: TRBV19
clone_size: NA
cdr3_aa: CASMGQGPFF
cdr3_nt: TGTGCCAGTATGGGACAGGGTCCTTTCTTT

d_call: TRBD1
j_call: TRBJ1-1
v_call: TRBV4-1
clone_size: NA
cdr3_aa: CASSPGQGAGEAFF
cdr3_nt: TGCGCCAGCAGCCCCGGACAGGGGGCGGGTGAAGCTTTCTTT

d_call: TRBD1
j_call: TRBJ2-7
v_call: TRBV18
clone_size: NA
cdr3_aa: CASSPGTGDYEQYF
cdr3_nt: TGTGCCAGCTCACCCGGGACAGGGGACTACGAGCAGTACTTC

d_call: NA
j_call: TRBJ1-6
v_call: TRBV27
clone_size: NA
cdr3_aa: CASSPSGNSPLHF
cdr3_nt: TGTGCCAGCAGTCCCTCCGGGAATTCACCCCTCCACTTT

d_call: TRBD1
j_call: TRBJ1-2
v_call: TRBV7-9
clone_size: NA
cdr3_aa: CASSLGTGIGGYTF
cdr3_nt: TGTGCCAGCAGCCTCGGGACAGGGATTGGAGGCTACACCTTC

d_call: TRBD1
j_call: TRBJ2-5
v_call: TRBV30
clone_size: NA
cdr3_aa: CAWSQGAKTQYF
cdr3_nt: TGTGCCTGGAGCCAGGGGGCGAAGACCCAGTACTTC

d_call: NA
j_call: TRBJ1-1
v_call: TRBV4-1
clone_size: NA
cdr3_aa: CASSRTYSGNTEAFF
cdr3_nt: TGCGCCAGCAGCCGAACCTACTCGGGGAACACTGAAGCTTTCTTT

d_call: NA
j_call: TRBJ1-2
v_call: TRBV4-1
clone_size: NA
cdr3_aa: CASSQEVSYGYTF
cdr3_nt: TGCGCCAGCAGCCAAGAGGTCAGCTATGGCTACACCTTC

d_call: NA
j_call: TRBJ1-2
v_call: TRBV7-9
clone_size: NA
cdr3_aa: CASSLVPHPGYGYTF
cdr3_nt: TGTGCCAGCAGCTTAGTCCCGCACCCAGGATATGGCTACACCTTC

d_call: TRBD1
j_call: TRBJ1-2
v_call: TRBV14
clone_size: NA
cdr3_aa: CASSRSGQPTYGYTF
cdr3_nt: TGTGCCAGCAGCCGCTCGGGACAGCCAACGTATGGCTACACCTTC

d_call: TRBD1
j_call: TRBJ2-5
v_call: TRBV7-9
clone_size: NA
cdr3_aa: CASSPPNQGAGETQYF
cdr3_nt: TGTGCCAGCAGCCCCCCAAATCAGGGGGCGGGGGAGACCCAGTACTTC

d_call: NA
j_call: TRBJ2-7
v_call: TRBV14
clone_size: few
cdr3_aa: CASSQDHSSYEQYF
cdr3_nt: TGTGCCAGCAGCCAGGATCACAGCTCCTACGAGCAGTACTTC

d_call: TRBD1
j_call: TRBJ2-1
v_call: TRBV5-1
clone_size: NA
cdr3_aa: CASSEGQSYNEQFF
cdr3_nt: TGCGCCAGCAGCGAGGGACAGAGCTACAATGAGCAGTTCTTC

d_call: NA
j_call: TRBJ1-6
v_call: TRBV19
clone_size: NA
cdr3_aa: CASSRGGLAGDNSPLHF
cdr3_nt: TGTGCCAGTAGCCGCGGGGGCCTTGCCGGAGATAATTCACCCCTCCACTTT

d_call: NA
j_call: TRBJ1-2
v_call: TRBV5-3
clone_size: NA
cdr3_aa: CARSREDTAMGYTF
cdr3_nt: TGTGCCAGAAGCCGCGAGGACACGGCGATGGGCTACACCTTC

d_call: NA
j_call: TRBJ2-2
v_call: TRBV13
clone_size: NA
cdr3_aa: CASSLSLRANTGELFF
cdr3_nt: TGTGCCAGCAGCTTATCACTCAGGGCGAACACCGGGGAGCTGTTTTTT

d_call: NA
j_call: TRBJ2-1
v_call: TRBV6-1
clone_size: NA
cdr3_aa: CASSDAQVFEQFF
cdr3_nt: TGTGCCAGCAGTGATGCCCAGGTATTCGAGCAGTTCTTC

d_call: NA
j_call: TRBJ1-2
v_call: TRBV11-2
clone_size: once
cdr3_aa: CASSFDRSKDGYTF
cdr3_nt: TGTGCCAGCAGCTTCGACAGGAGTAAAGATGGCTACACCTTC

d_call: TRBD1
j_call: TRBJ1-1
v_call: TRBV18
clone_size: NA
cdr3_aa: CASSNTGEAEAFF
cdr3_nt: TGTGCCAGCTCAAATACAGGGGAGGCTGAAGCTTTCTTT

d_call: NA
j_call: TRBJ2-5
v_call: TRBV10-2
clone_size: NA
cdr3_aa: CASGPRGETQYF
cdr3_nt: TGCGCCAGCGGTCCTAGAGGAGAGACCCAGTACTTC

d_call: NA
j_call: TRBJ2-1
v_call: TRBV5-4
clone_size: NA
cdr3_aa: CASSLVLDNEQFF
cdr3_nt: TGTGCCAGCAGCTTAGTGCTAGACAATGAGCAGTTCTTC

d_call: NA
j_call: TRBJ1-1
v_call: TRBV29-1
clone_size: NA
cdr3_aa: CSVGGAGLNTEAFF
cdr3_nt: TGCAGCGTCGGCGGGGCAGGGCTGAACACTGAAGCTTTCTTT

d_call: NA
j_call: TRBJ2-5
v_call: TRBV19
clone_size: NA
cdr3_aa: CASSMKGLQETQYF
cdr3_nt: TGTGCCAGTAGTATGAAGGGGCTCCAAGAGACCCAGTACTTC

d_call: NA
j_call: TRBJ1-1
v_call: TRBV6-1
clone_size: NA
cdr3_aa: CASSETIIGIEDTEAFF
cdr3_nt: TGTGCCAGCAGTGAGACTATTATAGGGATCGAGGACACTGAAGCTTTCTTT

d_call: TRBD1
j_call: TRBJ2-7
v_call: TRBV11-1
clone_size: NA
cdr3_aa: CASSRRQGVPYEQYF
cdr3_nt: TGTGCCAGCAGCCGTCGGCAGGGGGTTCCCTACGAGCAGTACTTC

d_call: NA
j_call: TRBJ2-5
v_call: TRBV7-6
clone_size: NA
cdr3_aa: CASSLLQDGQGHGETQYF
cdr3_nt: TGTGCCAGCAGCTTACTACAGGATGGGCAGGGGCATGGAGAGACCCAGTACTTC

d_call: NA
j_call: TRBJ1-4
v_call: TRBV19
clone_size: NA
cdr3_aa: CASTSRHRANEKLFF
cdr3_nt: TGTGCCAGTACTTCAAGGCACAGGGCTAATGAAAAACTGTTTTTT

d_call: TRBD1
j_call: TRBJ1-1
v_call: TRBV6-5
clone_size: few
cdr3_aa: CASRVDRSKGTEAFF
cdr3_nt: TGTGCCAGCAGGGTGGACAGGTCGAAAGGAACTGAAGCTTTCTTT

d_call: NA
j_call: TRBJ1-5
v_call: TRBV18
clone_size: NA
cdr3_aa: CASSPLRGGEQPQHF
cdr3_nt: TGTGCCAGCTCACCACTACGGGGAGGAGAGCAGCCCCAGCATTTT

d_call: NA
j_call: TRBJ1-4
v_call: TRBV27
clone_size: NA
cdr3_aa: CASSLMPDLGGNEKLFF
cdr3_nt: TGTGCCAGCAGTTTGATGCCAGACCTGGGGGGTAATGAAAAACTGTTTTTT